This T cell receptor (beta chain) was obtained from a study of blood T cell repertoires in COVID-19 (dated by TCRdb to the early 2020s). For the wider study: Samples covering the acute and convalescent phases of COVID-19 were provided by collaborators in the United States, Italy and Spain. The material from the prospective study consisted of cDNA or gDNA derived from T cells, B-cell-depleted T cells, or PBMCs. The dataset comprised deeply sampled blood TCRbeta repertoires from subjects exposed to, actively infected with, or recovered from COVID-19. The repertoires were made available in a free public database intended to serve as a resource for research on the immune response to SARS-CoV-2. Samples came from the ongoing ImmuneRACE study (first 160 participants) plus 1,254 subjects from 6 global collaborators. Nearly every sample came with metadata listing a de-identified subject ID, COVID-19 status, age in years and sex. Where available, HLA class I and class II types were obtained from metadata supplied by the sample provider rather than from assay-based typing.

Enrolling through a virtual design, the prospective study's participants ranged in age from roughly 18 to 100 years and lived across around 25 United States geographic areas. To assign participants to cohorts, the prospective study relied on clinical history that participants themselves reported in a screening survey and a study questionnaire. ImmuneRACE Cohort 3 recovered participants were defined by two consecutive negative NP/OP PCR tests, healthcare professional clearance, or symptom resolution. In the prospective study, whole blood, serum and a nasopharyngeal or oropharyngeal swab were collected from each participant by mobile phlebotomists. Prospective study participants could optionally give additional blood draws and questionnaires over an approximately 2-month period. Before DNA extraction, prospective study blood samples were shipped either frozen or at room temperature. TCRbeta CDR3 regions were amplified from genomic DNA using the immunoSEQ Assay, a bias-controlled multiplex PCR. As for how the authors treated the data: The number of nucleated cells in each sample was estimated by amplification of reference gene primers within the assay. Sequence reads were collapsed and filtered to measure the absolute abundance of every unique TCRbeta CDR3 rearrangement. For each sample, productive Simpson clonality was calculated as the square root of Simpson's diversity index across productive rearrangements. The clones in this table, taken by TCRdb from immuneACCESS, are in-frame only. Not every clone is retained; where verified, under half of the shortfall comes from an unresolved V gene, and the cause of the rest is unknown. V and J calls and clone size are copied from that table; D and trimming were computed from the DNA. The sample records approximately 470,000 clones, about 85% of which are singletons. The biggest ten clones account for 0.7% of the sample.

This clone occurred a few times. Its antigen is still unknown. Base qualities are not recorded, but no much larger clone differs from it by a single base. What the study reported, not specific to this receptor: The amount of clinical and demographic metadata varied by source and participant and was provided uncurated.

The trim is 5 bases for V and 4 bases for J, with a gap of 21 bases between the germline ends. From cysteine to phenylalanine, the CDR3 is 16 amino acids long. The entry retains the CDR3 DNA only, 48 bases that are in frame from base 1. The germline V gene encodes CDR1 SGHRS and CDR2 YFSETQ. This TCR derives from a woman aged 18 to 35 who had recovered from COVID-19. The sequence links TRBV5-1 to TRBJ1-2; a tentative D call is TRBD1 (6 bases match). The sample consisted of PBMCs or T cells enriched from blood (not recorded which). The sequenced DNA: TGCGCCAGCAGTCCGGAACTACAGGGAACAGGCTATGGCTACACCTTC. This is translated as CASSPELQGTGYGYTF.